The 23 T cell receptor beta chains presented below share a single source sample, sequenced in a study of vaccination and CD4 T cells after COVID-19. These receptors have no known antigen. The treatment is: roughly nine-day PBMC culture with coronavirus spike peptide pools or control peptides (ViraFEST assay). Once obtained from cultured CD4+ T cells, the DNA was sequenced using the Oncomine TCR Beta short-read assay. TCRdb re-derived calls from the PCR reads in MiXCR, one entry per CDR3 protein. This repertoire shows more than 20,000 distinct CDR3 sequences, 70% found once; its top ten account for 8.6%. Sequenced material: CD4+ T cells from blood, cultured in vitro. All receptors derive from a human donor who had recovered from COVID-19.

The chain recombines TRBV27 with TRBJ2-3; the match to TRBD2 covers 7 bases. The germline CDR1 and CDR2 sequences are MNHEY and SMNVEV (reference sequence). J gave up 2 bases and V 1 base, and 9 bases lay outside the gene matches. The CDR3 loop spans 17 amino acids. The CDR3: CASSLYSASGYTDTQYF. CDR3 coding DNA: TGTGCCAGCAGTTTATACTCGGCTAGCGGATACACAGATACGCAGTATTTT.

The V gene is TRBV6-5, the J gene TRBJ2-7; 11 nucleotides line up with TRBD2. Germline CDR1 MNHEY, CDR2 SVGAGI. This CDR3 comprises 17 residues. The V segment lost 3 bases and the J segment 2 bases; nucleotides outside the gene matches: 9. In DNA, the CDR3 is TGTGCCAGCAGTTATGGAGATAGCGGGAGGGCCGCCTACGAGCAGTACTTC. As protein: CASSYGDSGRAAYEQYF.

Concerning this clonotype: A read error may produce the germline difference seen at one junction end. The chain is built from TRBV6-1 and TRBJ1-4; 8 nucleotides line up with TRBD1. The CDR3 runs to 14 residues. In germline, CDR1 is MNHNS, CDR2 SASEGT. The CDR3 region has the DNA TGTGCCAGCAGTCCAGGACAGGGAGGTGAAAGACTGTTTTTT. Translated, it gives CASSPGQGGERLFF.

This clonotype was counted a single time. The V and J genes are TRBV11-2 and TRBJ2-1; 7 bases map to TRBD2. Germline V CDR1 and CDR2: SGHAT, FQNNGV. CDR3 length: 15 residues. V was clipped by 6 bases and J by 2 bases; unmatched bases: 7. The CDR3 reads CASSYSGATYNEQFF. The CDR3 nucleotides are TGTGCCAGCAGTTACAGCGGGGCAACCTACAATGAGCAGTTCTTC.

The V gene is TRBV19, the J gene TRBJ2-5, with 14 bases identical to TRBD2. This CDR3 region has 14 residues. Germline loops: CDR1 LNHDA, CDR2 SQIVND (reference sequence). V was pared by 5 bases and J by 4 bases, with 0 bases of the junction left unmatched. CDR3 DNA sequence: TGTGCCAGTAGTGGACTAGCGGGAGGAGAGACCCAGTACTTC. As protein: CASSGLAGGETQYF.

This clonotype was counted a few times. The chain employs TRBV7-2 and TRBJ2-7, with D uncertain. The CDR3 sequence is 14 residues long. V was trimmed by 5 bases and J by 0 bases, leaving 11 bases between them. Germline V gives CDR1 SGHTA, CDR2 FQGNSA. CDR3 bases: TGTGCCAGCAGCCAAGTTCACAGCTCCTACGAGCAGTACTTC. It encodes CASSQVHSSYEQYF. The variable domain in full, completed from reference TRBV7-2 and TRBJ2-7, reads GAGVSQSPSNKVTEKGKDVELRCDPISGHTALYWYRQSLGQGLEFLIYFQGNSAPDKSGLPSDRFSAERTGGSVSTLTIQRTQQEDSAVYLCASSQVHSSYEQYFGPGTRLTVT.

The rearrangement joins TRBV7-8 to TRBJ2-3; D not resolved. V gave up 5 bases and J gave up 2 bases, with 11 bases separating them. CDR3 length: 14 residues. Germline V gene data show CDR1 as SGHVS and CDR2 as FQNEAQ. The DNA for the CDR3 is TGTGCCAGCAGCCTCTGGGGAAACACAGATACGCAGTATTTT. This translates into CASSLWGNTDTQYF.

This clonotype turned up a few times. The V and J genes are TRBV6-2 or TRBV6-3 and TRBJ1-2; TRBD1 might be the D (5 bases). The V end was cut by 6 bases, the J end by 7 bases, with 15 bases between. Germline CDR1 MNHEY, CDR2 SVGEGT. The CDR3 sequence is 13 residues long. DNA of the CDR3: TGTGCCAGCAGATGGGACGGCCGGGGTGGCTACACCTTC. Translation gives CASRWDGRGGYTF.

This sequence joins TRBV6-5 and TRBJ1-6, with a possible D match to TRBD1 (5 bases). Germline V lookup: CDR1 MNHEY, CDR2 SVGAGI. Trimming stripped 2 bases from V and 0 bases from J, with 17 bases between. The CDR3 is 19 residues long. CDR3 in amino acids: CASSYRWTRGSSYNSPLHF. The CDR3 nucleotides read TGTGCCAGCAGTTACCGGTGGACGAGGGGCAGCTCCTATAATTCACCCCTCCACTTT.

The V and J genes are TRBV5-1 and TRBJ1-2; D uncertain. V gave up 4 bases and J gave up 4 bases, with 23 bases separating them. The CDR3 has 17 amino acids. Germline CDR1 and CDR2: SGHRS and YFSETQ. The CDR3 DNA follows: TGCGCCAGCAGCCCGCGGTTCACAGCAGCTTCCTTCTATGGCTACACCTTC. The encoded protein is CASSPRFTAASFYGYTF. Complete variable domain (other parts from reference TRBV5-1 and TRBJ1-2): KAGVTQTPRYLIKTRGQQVTLSCSPISGHRSVSWYQQTPGQGLQFLFEYFSETQRNKGNFPGRFSGRQFSNSRSEMNVSTLELGDSALYLCASSPRFTAASFYGYTFGSGTRLTVV.

The genes are TRBV5-1 and TRBJ1-1; 8 bases agree with TRBD1. Trimming at V came to 3 bases and at J to 8 bases, leaving 6 bases not matched to a gene. The CDR3 covers 13 residues. The germline CDR1 and CDR2 sequences are SGHRS and YFSETQ. The CDR3 DNA is TGCGCCAGCAGCTCCATCCAGGGGGCAGAAGCTTTCTTT. Amino acid sequence: CASSSIQGAEAFF.

The chain uses TRBV20-1 and TRBJ2-3, with D possibly matching TRBD2 (5 bases). V lost 4 bases, J lost 2 bases, and 10 bases lay in between. Germline loops: CDR1 DFQATT, CDR2 SNEGSKA (reference sequence). CDR3 length: 13 residues. CDR3 DNA: TGCAGTGCTATGACTAAGGCCACAGATACGCAGTATTTT. This codes for CSAMTKATDTQYF.

This clonotype was seen a handful of times. The gene calls are TRBV15 and TRBJ1-2, with no clear D. Germline V CDR1 and CDR2: LNHNV, YYDKDF (reference sequence). The CDR3 extends over 12 amino acids. V dropped 1 base and J dropped 5 bases, with 5 bases sitting between them. CDR3 bases: TGTGCCACCAGCAGAGTCGGTTATGGCTACACCTTC. The encoded protein is CATSRVGYGYTF.

This chain joins TRBV7-2 and TRBJ1-2, with a tentative D call TRBD1 (5 bases). Germline V gives CDR1 SGHTA, CDR2 FQGNSA. V lost 5 bases and J 4 bases, leaving 23 bases between the germline ends. The CDR3 contains 17 residues. The CDR3 DNA sequence: TGTGCCAGCAGCCCCACGAGCCATACGGGGCGCAGCTATGGCTACACCTTC. It encodes CASSPTSHTGRSYGYTF.

The chain recombines TRBV20-1 with TRBJ1-1; a possible D gene is TRBD1 (5 bases). Germline V lookup: CDR1 DFQATT, CDR2 SNEGSKA (reference sequence). V was clipped by 7 bases and J by 4 bases, with 13 bases between them. The CDR3 loop spans 12 amino acids. Here the CDR3 reads CSERGAGTEAFF. For the CDR3, the DNA is TGCAGTGAACGGGGCGCGGGCACTGAAGCTTTCTTT.

CDR3 sequence reads: CASSSLDQPQHF. In DNA form, the CDR3 reads TGTGCCAGCAGTTCCCTAGATCAGCCCCAGCATTTT. The V call is TRBV2, the J call TRBJ1-5; D remains unclear. The CDR3 has 12 amino acids. CDR1 SNHLY and CDR2 FYNNEI come from the germline V gene. Trimming shortened V by 5 bases and J by 5 bases, and 7 bases separated the two germline ends.

The CDR3 DNA sequence: TGTGCCAGCAGCGGGGGACAGGGGGCGGCTAATGAAAAACTGTTTTTT. Amino acid sequence: CASSGGQGAANEKLFF. V is TRBV7-9 and J is TRBJ1-4; 12 bases are shared with TRBD1. Trimming took 5 bases from V and 3 from J; bases not matched to a gene: 4. Germline CDR1 SEHNR, CDR2 FQNEAQ (reference sequence). The CDR3 totals 16 residues.

This clonotype was counted a few times. This chain uses TRBV6-1 with TRBJ2-3; D is undetermined. The CDR3 has 14 residues. Between the trimmed V and J ends, which lost 6 bases and 1 base, there was a span of 11 bases. Germline CDR1 MNHNS, CDR2 SASEGT. The CDR3 sequence is CASRSERGTDTQYF. The CDR3 DNA sequence: TGTGCCAGCAGATCGGAGCGCGGCACAGATACGCAGTATTTT.

This chain uses TRBV27 with TRBJ2-2; D possibly corresponds to TRBD1 (6 bases). The germline CDR1 and CDR2 sequences are MNHEY and SMNVEV (reference sequence). The CDR3 has 15 amino acids. Trimming took off 6 bases at V and 2 bases at J, with 13 bases between the two ends. CDR3 region: CASRHRTANTGELFF. In nucleotides, the CDR3 is TGTGCCAGCAGACATAGGACAGCCAACACCGGGGAGCTGTTTTTT.

This clonotype was seen a few times. The rearrangement uses TRBV6-1 and TRBJ2-5; maybe TRBD2 (6 bases). Looked up from germline, CDR1 is MNHNS and CDR2 is SASEGT. This CDR3 is 12 amino acids long. The V gene lost 6 bases and the J gene lost 10 bases, with 15 bases spanning the gap. CDR3 sequence: CASRRTGSIQYF. In nucleotides, the CDR3 is TGTGCCAGCAGACGTACCGGGAGTATCCAGTACTTC.

This sequence joins TRBV27 and TRBJ2-3; 16 positions agree with TRBD2. The CDR3 consists of 17 residues. The V gene's germline CDR1 is MNHEY and CDR2 SMNVEV (reference sequence). V lost 1 base to trimming and J lost 6 bases; unmatched junction nucleotides: 4. The CDR3 nucleotides are TGTGCCAGCAGTTTATGGGGGACTAGCGGGAGGGGGGATACGCAGTATTTT. Its translation: CASSLWGTSGRGDTQYF.

The chain couples TRBV7-6 to TRBJ2-5; the match to TRBD2 covers 7 bases. There are 16 residues in the CDR3. Per the germline V gene, CDR1 is SGHVS and CDR2 is FNYEAQ. J lost 5 bases, V lost 4 bases, and 13 bases had no gene match. The CDR3 DNA reads as TGTGCCAGCAGCTCCGGGGGTCGCGGGAGTAGCGAGACCCAGTACTTC. This gives the protein CASSSGGRGSSETQYF.

V is TRBV6-1 and J is TRBJ1-2, with a possible D match to TRBD1 (5 bases). Between the trimmed V and J ends, which lost 6 bases and 5 bases, there was a span of 16 bases. Germline V gene sequence: CDR1 MNHNS, CDR2 SASEGT. The CDR3 loop spans 14 amino acids. This CDR3 is CASSPAGEIYGYTF. DNA for the CDR3: TGTGCCAGCAGCCCCGCGGGGGAGATATATGGCTACACCTTC.